This section outlines one T cell receptor (beta chain) sequence together with its context. Per the authors' pipeline: Amplification of reference gene primers was used by the study to estimate nucleated cell counts. Libraries were prepared by immunoSEQ multiplex PCR; TCRdb keeps only in-frame clonotypes and omits some of them. V and J calls plus clone size are reproduced from that table; the DNA served to infer D and trimming. The table records fewer than 200,000 clones, 79% of them present only once. Participants came from fewer than 25 US areas, aged about 18 to 90 years. This record comes from a study of blood T cell repertoires in COVID-19. Study-level information: The United States, Italy and Spain supplied acute and convalescent COVID-19 samples.

The V gene end was trimmed by 8 bases and the J gene end by 6 bases; junction bases not matched to a gene: 7. Looked up from germline, CDR1 is LNHDA and CDR2 is SQIVND (reference sequence). The CDR3 is made up of 14 amino acids. The TCR comes from a woman in her 70s in a cohort exposed to, infected with or recovered from COVID-19 (not recorded which). The chain couples TRBV19 to TRBJ1-5; 10 nucleotides align to TRBD1. Sequencing used PBMCs or T cells enriched from blood (not recorded which). The CDR3 nucleotides are TGTGCCAGTGGGGACAGGGGAGTTAGTCAGCCCCAGCATTTT. It codes for CASGDRGVSQPQHF. The full variable domain, in which reference TRBV19 and TRBJ1-5 provide the parts outside the CDR3, is DGGITQSPKYLFRKEGQNVTLSCEQNLNHDAMYWYRQDPGQGLRLIYYSQIVNDFQKGDIAEGYSVSREKKESFPLTVTSAQKNPTAFYLCASGDRGVSQPQHFGDGTRLSIL.